A single sample gave rise to the 30 T cell receptor beta chains below, sequenced in a study of blood T cell repertoires in COVID-19. This table comes from immunoSEQ multiplex PCR, and its TCRdb copy is limited to in-frame clones, with some not included. Here the sample spans 250,000 to 350,000 clones, approximately 90% being singletons. The material sequenced was PBMCs or T cells enriched from blood (not recorded which). Source of these receptors: a woman between 18 and 29 years old who had recovered from COVID-19.

This chain joins TRBV20-1 and TRBJ2-5; unclear D gene. This CDR3 is built from 11 residues. Trimming shortened V by 4 bases and J by 4 bases, and 7 bases separated the two germline ends. Germline CDR1 reads DFQATT; CDR2 reads SNEGSKA (reference sequence). The CDR3 is CSANPRETQYF. The CDR3 DNA reads as TGCAGTGCTAACCCGAGAGAGACCCAGTACTTC.

The rearrangement joins TRBV2 to TRBJ1-2; 8 bases map to TRBD1. This CDR3 is 14 amino acids long. Losses at the gene ends were 2 bases for V and 6 bases for J; bases not matched to a gene: 5. Germline CDR1 SNHLY, CDR2 FYNNEI. The CDR3 DNA sequence: TGTGCCAGCAGTGAAACAGGGGGAATGGATGGCTACACCTTC. It is translated as CASSETGGMDGYTF.

This clone has more than one count but fewer than ten. The J gene is TRBJ2-2, the V gene TRBV27, with D possibly being TRBD1 (6 bases). With 6 bases removed from V and 3 bases from J, the gap between germline ends came to 14 bases. The CDR3 runs to 15 residues. Germline CDR1 MNHEY, CDR2 SMNVEV (reference sequence). The CDR3: CASRKTGRDTGELFF. The CDR3 coding sequence is TGTGCCAGCAGAAAAACAGGGAGAGACACCGGGGAGCTGTTTTTT.

This clone has more than one count but fewer than ten. The chain joins TRBV6-5 to TRBJ1-2; 7 bases line up with TRBD1. The CDR3 totals 14 residues. Germline V lookup: CDR1 MNHEY, CDR2 SVGAGI. Trimming cost V 6 bases and J 4 bases; bases outside gene matches: 8. CDR3 nucleotide sequence: TGTGCCAGCAGGAGGGACCGGGACAGCTATGGCTACACCTTC. Protein product: CASRRDRDSYGYTF.

V usage is TRBV29-1 and J usage is TRBJ1-1; D remains unclear. Germline-derived CDR1 and CDR2 are SQVTM and ANQGSEA. The CDR3 consists of 13 residues. V was shortened by 0 bases and J by 1 base, with 6 bases between the two germline ends. In DNA, the CDR3 is TGCAGCGTTGAAGATACTGGGAACACTGAAGCTTTCTTT. Translation gives CSVEDTGNTEAFF.

The chain recombines TRBV9 with TRBJ1-2; TRBD1 agrees at 7 bases. V shed 0 bases and J 14 bases; nucleotides not matched to a gene: 13. This CDR3 has 14 residues. CDR1 SGDLS and CDR2 YYNGEE come from the germline V gene. The CDR3 reads CASSVEGQIIPRTF. DNA of the CDR3: TGTGCCAGCAGCGTAGAGGGACAGATCATTCCTAGGACCTTC.

The chain employs TRBV2 and TRBJ1-1, with TRBD1 matching 10 bases. This CDR3 spans 15 amino acids. Germline lookup yields CDR1 SNHLY and CDR2 FYNNEI. Trimming cost V 3 bases and J 5 bases; bases outside gene matches: 6. CDR3 residues: CASSETGGARTEAFF. CDR3 DNA: TGTGCCAGCAGTGAGACAGGGGGCGCGAGGACTGAAGCTTTCTTT.

The chain uses TRBV19 and TRBJ1-5; D remains ambiguous. This CDR3 spans 13 amino acids. V was clipped by 3 bases and J by 0 bases, with 3 bases between them. CDR1 is LNHDA and CDR2 is SQIVND in the germline V gene (reference sequence). The CDR3 DNA follows: TGTGCCAGTAGTATGAGTAGCAATCAGCCCCAGCATTTT. This encodes CASSMSSNQPQHF.

The chain links TRBV7-8 to TRBJ2-2; perhaps TRBD1 as D (6 bases). The CDR3 has 17 residues. Germline V gene lookup returns CDR1 SGHVS and CDR2 FQNEAQ. Trimming pared 1 base from V and 5 bases from J, leaving 17 bases between. This chain's CDR3 is CASSLDWSAGATGELFF. The DNA for the CDR3 is TGTGCCAGCAGCTTAGACTGGTCGGCAGGGGCAACCGGGGAGCTGTTTTTT.

V gene TRBV9 combines with J gene TRBJ1-2; no firm D call. Trimming left V 4 bases short and J 2 bases short, with 9 bases between. The CDR3 length is 13 residues. Per the germline V gene, CDR1 is SGDLS and CDR2 is YYNGEE. CDR3 DNA sequence: TGTGCCAGCAGCTCACAACAGAACTATGGCTACACCTTC. This encodes CASSSQQNYGYTF.

The rearrangement uses TRBV18 and TRBJ2-3; TRBD1 matches at 7 bases. This CDR3 spans 16 amino acids. V dropped 5 bases and J dropped 5; count of bases not matched to a gene: 13. Per the germline V gene, CDR1 is KGHSH and CDR2 is LQKENI. This CDR3 reads CASSTRLDRVGDTQYF. The DNA of the CDR3 is TGTGCCAGCTCAACCCGATTAGACAGGGTTGGAGATACGCAGTATTTT.

This clone was recorded once. The chain links TRBV25-1 to TRBJ1-5, with 7 bases matching TRBD1. This CDR3 contains 14 residues. Germline lookup yields CDR1 MGHDK and CDR2 SYGVNS. The ends lost 6 bases at V and 3 bases at J; junction bases unmatched: 5. CDR3 coding DNA: TGTGCCAGCAGAGCCACAGGGGTCAATCAGCCCCAGCATTTT. Protein: CASRATGVNQPQHF.

The chain carries TRBV10-3 and TRBJ1-1; D unresolved. V lost 7 bases, J lost 3 bases, and 12 bases lay in between. This CDR3 contains 13 residues. The germline CDR1 and CDR2 sequences are ENHRY and SYGVKD. CDR3 loop: CAITPGIDTEAFF. The CDR3 DNA reads TGTGCCATCACCCCCGGGATCGACACTGAAGCTTTCTTT.

The chain recombines TRBV7-8 with TRBJ1-1, with D maybe TRBD1 (6 bases). V gave up 5 bases and J gave up 10 bases, with 14 bases separating them. Germline V gene lookup returns CDR1 SGHVS and CDR2 FQNEAQ. The CDR3 runs 12 residues. The CDR3, as DNA: TGTGCCAGCAGCCCAAACAGGGAAGGAGCTTTCTTT. Amino acid sequence: CASSPNREGAFF.

The chain recombines TRBV12-3 or TRBV12-4 with TRBJ2-7; no reliable D call. This CDR3 is 11 amino acids long. Trimming stripped 6 bases from V and 6 bases from J, with 9 bases between. The CDR3, as DNA: TGTGCCAGCAGCCTAGTTCGCGAGCAGTACTTC. Residues: CASSLVREQYF.

The chain recombines TRBV4-1 with TRBJ1-5; 10 nucleotides agree with TRBD1. CDR3 length equals 16 residues. CDR1 MGHRA and CDR2 YSYEKL come from the germline V gene. Trimming took 1 base from V and 4 from J; bases not matched to a gene: 4. CDR3 amino acids: CASSQGDRGPNQPQHF. DNA for the CDR3: TGCGCCAGCAGCCAAGGAGACAGGGGGCCTAATCAGCCCCAGCATTTT.

The chain links TRBV27 to TRBJ1-5; D is unclear. The length of the CDR3 is 18 residues. V lost 6 bases to trimming and J lost 2 bases, with 23 bases between them. CDR1 MNHEY and CDR2 SMNVEV come from the germline V gene (reference sequence). The CDR3 sequence: CASRPGSAPGWGNQPQHF. In DNA, the CDR3 is TGTGCCAGCAGACCCGGGAGTGCTCCGGGTTGGGGCAATCAGCCCCAGCATTTT.

The chain uses TRBV5-4 and TRBJ2-3; 10 nucleotides match TRBD2. CDR3 length equals 16 residues. J was trimmed by 6 bases and V by 4 bases; bases with no gene match: 11. The V gene's germline CDR1 is SGHNT and CDR2 YYREEE (reference sequence). In nucleotides, the CDR3 is TGTGCCAGCAGCGACGGCGCTACTAGCGGGGAGGATACGCAGTATTTT. Translation: CASSDGATSGEDTQYF.

In this sample, this clone turned up once. This chain joins TRBV28 and TRBJ2-3; 9 bases align to TRBD2. The germline V gene encodes CDR1 MDHEN and CDR2 SYDVKM. J was trimmed by 4 bases and V by 5 bases; bases with no gene match: 7. The CDR3 runs 15 residues. The CDR3 nucleotides read TGTGCCAGCAGTCTGCGGGGGGGCCCCCCAGATACGCAGTATTTT. As protein: CASSLRGGPPDTQYF.

This clone has just one count. The gene calls are TRBV6-6 and TRBJ2-7, with 9 bases lining up with TRBD1. The CDR3 totals 15 residues. CDR1 is MNHNY and CDR2 is SVGAGI in the germline V gene (reference sequence). The ends lost 5 bases at V and 2 bases at J; junction bases unmatched: 7. CDR3 nucleotide sequence: TGTGCCAGCAGTAACCGGGACAGGGACCCCTACGAGCAGTACTTC. It encodes CASSNRDRDPYEQYF.

The CDR3 protein is CASILNAAYGYTF. In nucleotides, the CDR3 is TGTGCCAGCATTTTGAACGCGGCCTATGGCTACACCTTC. This chain joins TRBV2 and TRBJ1-2; unclear D gene. Deletions cut 7 bases from V and 4 bases from J, with 13 bases between. Germline CDR1 reads SNHLY; CDR2 reads FYNNEI. This CDR3 is 13 amino acids long.

The CDR3 spells CASSPSSGGPADTQYF. The CDR3 DNA follows: TGTGCCAGCAGCCCTTCGAGCGGGGGGCCCGCAGATACGCAGTATTTT. The chain uses TRBV6-4 and TRBJ2-3; TRBD2 aligns across 9 bases. Germline values: CDR1 MRHNA, CDR2 SNTAGT. The length of the CDR3 is 16 residues. The V and J ends lost 6 bases and 4 bases, in that order; junction bases with no gene match: 11.

The chain links TRBV30 to TRBJ1-5, with D uncertain. CDR1 is GTSNPN and CDR2 is SVGIG in the germline V gene (reference sequence). Trimming cost V 2 bases and J 6 bases, with 11 bases left between them. The length of the CDR3 is 13 residues. The CDR3, as DNA: TGTGCCTGGAGTCCGCTGGGCCCTCAGCCCCAGCATTTT. Translating it yields CAWSPLGPQPQHF.

This chain links TRBV19 with TRBJ2-3, with TRBD2 as a possible D gene (6 bases). The CDR3 spans 13 residues. Germline lookup yields CDR1 LNHDA and CDR2 SQIVND (reference sequence). The V gene lost 6 bases and the J gene lost 8 bases, with 15 bases spanning the gap. As DNA, the CDR3 is TGTGCCAGTAGCCCCTTGGGGGAGGTTACGCAGTATTTT. Residues: CASSPLGEVTQYF.

The V call is TRBV5-1, the J call TRBJ2-5; 10 nucleotides match TRBD2. Germline V lookup: CDR1 SGHRS, CDR2 YFSETQ. The CDR3 runs to 15 residues. V was pared by 6 bases and J by 0 bases, with 5 bases of the junction left unmatched. In DNA, the CDR3 is TGCGCCAGCAATAAGGGACTAGCGTACCAAGAGACCCAGTACTTC. Translation gives CASNKGLAYQETQYF.

The chain carries TRBV7-9 and TRBJ1-1, with D hard to call. Trimming left V 4 bases short and J 4 bases short, with 16 bases between. The CDR3 sequence is 15 residues long. CDR1 is SEHNR, CDR2 FQNEAQ, per germline (reference sequence). CDR3 DNA sequence: TGTGCCAGCAGCTCGCTCCCCCTCACGAGCACTGAAGCTTTCTTT. Amino acid sequence: CASSSLPLTSTEAFF.

V and J are TRBV5-1 and TRBJ2-7; D is perhaps TRBD1 (5 bases). The CDR3 has 14 amino acids. Germline V gives CDR1 SGHRS, CDR2 YFSETQ. The V gene lost 0 bases and the J gene lost 5 bases, with 12 bases spanning the gap. This chain's CDR3 is CASSLDRMPHEQYF. Written as DNA, the CDR3 is TGCGCCAGCAGCTTGGACAGGATGCCCCACGAGCAGTACTTC.

The V and J genes are TRBV5-4 and TRBJ1-2; 9 bases align to TRBD1. CDR3 length: 15 residues. CDR1 is SGHNT, CDR2 YYREEE, per germline (reference sequence). The V gene end was trimmed by 2 bases and the J gene end by 4 bases; junction bases not matched to a gene: 6. The CDR3 DNA reads TGTGCCAGCAGCTTCCTACAGGGGGCTAGCTATGGCTACACCTTC. It yields the protein CASSFLQGASYGYTF. Full variable domain (remainder filled in from reference TRBV5-4 and TRBJ1-2): ETGVTQSPTHLIKTRGQQVTLRCSSQSGHNTVSWYQQALGQGPQFIFQYYREEENGRGNFPPRFSGLQFPNYSSELNVNALELDDSALYLCASSFLQGASYGYTFGSGTRLTVV.

This chain uses TRBV19 with TRBJ1-2, with TRBD1 matching 7 bases. From germline, CDR1 is LNHDA and CDR2 SQIVND (reference sequence). After removal of 11 bases from V and 1 base from J, the junction contained 16 bases not matched to a gene. This CDR3 contains 16 residues. CDR3 DNA sequence: TGTGCCTCCTCCCGGGACAGCGGCTTGAATAACTATGGCTACACCTTC. Translation: CASSRDSGLNNYGYTF.

The rearrangement links TRBV7-9 to TRBJ1-2; TRBD1 matches 8 bases. CDR1 is SEHNR, CDR2 FQNEAQ, per germline (reference sequence). Unmatched junction bases numbered 11, after V lost 2 bases and J lost 6 bases. This CDR3 spans 16 amino acids. CDR3 region: CASSLTRQGKIDGYTF. The CDR3 DNA sequence: TGTGCCAGCAGCTTAACCCGACAGGGGAAGATTGATGGCTACACCTTC. Full variable domain (rest looked up from reference TRBV7-9 and TRBJ1-2): DTGVSQNPRHKITKRGQNVTFRCDPISEHNRLYWYRQTLGQGPEFLTYFQNEAQLEKSRLLSDRFSAERPKGSFSTLEIQRTEQGDSAMYLCASSLTRQGKIDGYTFGSGTRLTVV.